The following is a T cell receptor beta chain sequence with its context. Its target is not known. This sample is drawn from a study of cytomegalovirus exposure and HLA in healthy donors. Study-wide context: Among 150 million to 200 million T cells, an earlier analysis found 120 million or so unique TCR beta sequences.

CDR1 SEHNR and CDR2 FQNEAQ come from the germline V gene (reference sequence). Deletions cut 5 bases from V and 4 bases from J, with 9 bases between. CDR3 length: 13 residues. Study results and caveats: Later analysis placed DRB1 highest and HLA-C lowest in TCR association rates, which differed by HLA locus. The authors excluded some V segments, including TRBV6-2 and TRBV6-3, as indistinguishable.

The study ran its PCR with 60 Vbeta and 13 Jbeta primers. Repertoires were generated with immunoSEQ multiplex PCR, while TCRdb's copy carries only in-frame clones and drops some. Counted here are some 110,000 clones, approximately 70% occurring once; the ten biggest clones make up 0.85% to 0.9%. Material for sequencing was PBMCs. This chain connects TRBV7-9 to TRBJ1-3, with D unclear. The clonotype originates from a woman aged 30 to 39 in good health and CMV-seronegative. CDR3 DNA sequence: TGTGCCAGCAGCCTCCAGTCGGGAAACACCATATATTTT. Its translation: CASSLQSGNTIYF.